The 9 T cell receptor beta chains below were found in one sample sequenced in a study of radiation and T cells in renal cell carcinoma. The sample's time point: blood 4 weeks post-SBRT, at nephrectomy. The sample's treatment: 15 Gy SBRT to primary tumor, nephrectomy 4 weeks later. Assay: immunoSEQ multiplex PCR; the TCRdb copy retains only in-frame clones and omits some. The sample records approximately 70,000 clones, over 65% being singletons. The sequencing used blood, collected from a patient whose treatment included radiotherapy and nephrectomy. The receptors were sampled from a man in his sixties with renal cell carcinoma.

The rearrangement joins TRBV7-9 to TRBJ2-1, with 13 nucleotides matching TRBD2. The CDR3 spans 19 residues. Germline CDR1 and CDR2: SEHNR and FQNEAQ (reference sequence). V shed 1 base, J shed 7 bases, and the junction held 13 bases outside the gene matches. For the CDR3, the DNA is TGTGCCAGCAGCTTAGTCGCTTGGACTAGCGGGAGTCGAGGTAATGAGCAGTTCTTC. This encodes CASSLVAWTSGSRGNEQFF.

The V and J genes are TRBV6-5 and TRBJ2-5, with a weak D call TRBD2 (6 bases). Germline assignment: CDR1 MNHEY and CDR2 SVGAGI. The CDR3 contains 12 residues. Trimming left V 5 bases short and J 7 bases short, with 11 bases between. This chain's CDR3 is CASSTTRGTQYF. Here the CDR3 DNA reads TGTGCCAGCAGTACGACTAGGGGGACCCAGTACTTC.

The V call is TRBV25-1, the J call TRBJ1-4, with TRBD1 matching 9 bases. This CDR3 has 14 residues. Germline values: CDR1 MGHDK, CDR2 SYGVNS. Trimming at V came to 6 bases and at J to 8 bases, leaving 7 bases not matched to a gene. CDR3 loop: CASSLTGGWEKLFF. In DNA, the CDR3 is TGTGCCAGCAGCCTTACAGGGGGCTGGGAAAAACTGTTTTTT.

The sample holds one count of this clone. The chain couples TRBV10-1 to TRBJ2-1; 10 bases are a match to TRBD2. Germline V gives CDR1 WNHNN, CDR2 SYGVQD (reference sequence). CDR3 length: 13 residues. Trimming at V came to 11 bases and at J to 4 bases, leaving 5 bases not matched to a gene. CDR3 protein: CASSGSLYNEQFF. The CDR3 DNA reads TGCGCCTCTAGCGGGAGCCTATACAATGAGCAGTTCTTC.

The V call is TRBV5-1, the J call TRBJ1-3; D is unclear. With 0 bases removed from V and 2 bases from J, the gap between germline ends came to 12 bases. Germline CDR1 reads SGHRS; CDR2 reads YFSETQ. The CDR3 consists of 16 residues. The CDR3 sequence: CASSLAGGTTGNTIYF. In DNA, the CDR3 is TGCGCCAGCAGCTTGGCCGGCGGCACAACTGGAAACACCATATATTTT.

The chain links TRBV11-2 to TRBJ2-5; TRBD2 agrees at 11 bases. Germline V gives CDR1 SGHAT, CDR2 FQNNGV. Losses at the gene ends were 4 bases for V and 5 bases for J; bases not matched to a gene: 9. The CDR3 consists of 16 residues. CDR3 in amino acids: CASSSLSGGAGETQYF. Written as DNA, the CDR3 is TGTGCCAGCAGCTCACTTAGCGGGGGGGCTGGGGAGACCCAGTACTTC. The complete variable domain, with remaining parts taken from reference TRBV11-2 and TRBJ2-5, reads EAGVAQSPRYKIIEKRQSVAFWCNPISGHATLYWYQQILGQGPKLLIQFQNNGVVDDSQLPKDRFSAERLKGVDSTLKIQPAKLEDSAVYLCASSSLSGGAGETQYFGPGTRLLVL.

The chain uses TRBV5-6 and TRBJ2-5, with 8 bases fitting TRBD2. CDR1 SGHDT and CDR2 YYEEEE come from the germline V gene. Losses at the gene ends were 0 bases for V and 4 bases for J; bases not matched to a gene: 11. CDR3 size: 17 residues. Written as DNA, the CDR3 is TGTGCCAGCAGCTTGGCGGGCGGGGGGCTAGGAGGAGAGACCCAGTACTTC. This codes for CASSLAGGGLGGETQYF.

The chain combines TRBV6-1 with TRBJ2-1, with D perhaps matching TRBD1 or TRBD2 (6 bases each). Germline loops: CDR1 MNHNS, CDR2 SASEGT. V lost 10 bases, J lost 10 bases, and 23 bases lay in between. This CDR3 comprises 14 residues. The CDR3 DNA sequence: TGTGCCACCACGGGGGCGGTACTGGGGTCGGAGCAGTTCTTC. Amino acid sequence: CATTGAVLGSEQFF.

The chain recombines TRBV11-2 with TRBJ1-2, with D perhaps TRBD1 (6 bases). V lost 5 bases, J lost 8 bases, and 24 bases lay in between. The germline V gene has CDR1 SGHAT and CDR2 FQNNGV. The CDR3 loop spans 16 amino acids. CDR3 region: CASSPQTWGLRQGYTF. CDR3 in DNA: TGTGCCAGCAGCCCACAAACTTGGGGGCTACGGCAAGGCTACACCTTC.